One sample yielded the 15 T cell receptor beta chains listed below, sequenced in a study of control samples from healthy donors and cancer patients. Measured with immunoSEQ multiplex PCR; TCRdb has only the in-frame clones, and not every one. The sample consists of approximately 74,000 clones, 94% of them appearing once. The material sequenced was blood. These receptors came from a woman in her twenties or thirties in good health.

This clone has just one count. This chain joins TRBV9 and TRBJ2-2, with a weak D call TRBD2 (6 bases). V lost 3 bases and J 4 bases, leaving 16 bases between the germline ends. The germline gives CDR1 SGDLS, CDR2 YYNGEE. The CDR3 consists of 16 residues. CDR3 nucleotide sequence: TGTGCCAGCAGCGAACTTCCGGGACTTCCCACCGGGGAGCTGTTTTTT. It translates to CASSELPGLPTGELFF.

V and J are TRBV6-5 and TRBJ2-5; 9 bases fit TRBD2. The CDR3 runs 14 residues. Trimming removed 2 bases from V and 5 bases from J; junction bases left unmatched: 3. The V gene's germline CDR1 is MNHEY and CDR2 SVGAGI. CDR3 region: CASSYAGGWETQYF. For the CDR3, the DNA is TGTGCCAGCAGTTACGCGGGGGGGTGGGAGACCCAGTACTTC.

The rearrangement uses TRBV5-1 and TRBJ1-4; D uncertain. V was trimmed by 6 bases and J by 0 bases, leaving 12 bases between them. The CDR3 runs 15 residues. Germline V CDR1 and CDR2: SGHRS, YFSETQ. The CDR3 DNA follows: TGCGCCAGCACCTCCGACCCAACAACTAATGAAAAACTGTTTTTT. Translated, it gives CASTSDPTTNEKLFF.

The chain employs TRBV6-1 and TRBJ1-2; 8 bases fit TRBD1. J lost 8 bases, V lost 3 bases, and 11 bases had no gene match. Germline V CDR1 and CDR2: MNHNS, SASEGT. This CDR3 spans 15 amino acids. The CDR3 sequence: CASSELFGQGWGYTF. CDR3 sequence (DNA): TGTGCCAGCAGTGAGCTCTTCGGACAGGGATGGGGCTACACCTTC.

The chain is built from TRBV29-1 and TRBJ2-1; 10 bases line up with TRBD1. CDR3 length equals 14 residues. V shed 6 bases and J 8 bases; nucleotides not matched to a gene: 10. From germline, CDR1 is SQVTM and CDR2 ANQGSEA. The chain's CDR3 is CSVMNRDRGYEQFF. The CDR3 bases are TGCAGCGTCATGAACCGGGACAGGGGCTATGAGCAGTTCTTC.

This rearrangement joins TRBV27 to TRBJ1-1; no clear D gene. Germline V lookup: CDR1 MNHEY, CDR2 SMNVEV (reference sequence). The CDR3 contains 16 residues. Trimming shortened V by 5 bases and J by 2 bases, and 18 bases separated the two germline ends. CDR3 DNA: TGTGCCAGCAGTACCTCAATGGGGAGAATTAACACTGAAGCTTTCTTT. It encodes CASSTSMGRINTEAFF.

V and J are TRBV11-3 and TRBJ1-1; D not certain. Germline CDR1 SGHNT, CDR2 YENEEA. V gave up 1 base and J gave up 0 bases, with 6 bases separating them. The CDR3 sequence is 14 residues long. The CDR3, as DNA: TGTGCCAGCAGCTTAGGGCGGTTGAACACTGAAGCTTTCTTT. Protein product: CASSLGRLNTEAFF.

This clone has a handful of counts. The chain recombines TRBV3-1 (or the pseudogene TRBV3-2) with TRBJ1-2; 7 bases line up with TRBD1. V lost 10 bases to trimming and J lost 1 base; unmatched junction nucleotides: 9. Germline V lookup: CDR1 LGHDT, CDR2 YNNKEL (reference sequence). This CDR3 is 14 amino acids long. CDR3 DNA sequence: TGTGCCACCTATCGACAGGGCGGTAACTATGGCTACACCTTC. This sequence encodes CATYRQGGNYGYTF.

The genes are TRBV6-5 and TRBJ1-4, with D uncertain. Germline CDR1 MNHEY, CDR2 SVGAGI. V lost 0 bases and J 8 bases, leaving 13 bases between the germline ends. This CDR3 is 15 amino acids long. The CDR3 spells CASSYSIGDQEKLFF. DNA of the CDR3: TGTGCCAGCAGTTACTCGATCGGCGACCAGGAAAAACTGTTTTTT.

This clone was detected once. The V and J genes are TRBV28 and TRBJ2-6; the D gene is possibly TRBD1 (5 bases). The CDR3 runs 16 residues. Germline V gene sequence: CDR1 MDHEN, CDR2 SYDVKM. V was trimmed by 5 bases and J by 1 base, leaving 12 bases between them. The CDR3 protein is CASSKPGWSGANVLTF. In DNA form, the CDR3 reads TGTGCCAGCAGTAAGCCAGGGTGGTCTGGGGCCAACGTCCTGACTTTC.

The chain employs TRBV4-1 and TRBJ2-1; 7 bases match TRBD2. From germline, CDR1 is MGHRA and CDR2 YSYEKL. The CDR3 sequence is 13 residues long. With V trimmed by 3 bases and J by 6 bases, 2 bases remained unmatched. The CDR3 spells CASSHGRTNEQFF. Written as DNA, the CDR3 is TGCGCCAGCAGCCACGGGAGGACCAATGAGCAGTTCTTC.

This chain connects TRBV6-5 to TRBJ1-2, with a tentative D call TRBD1 (5 bases). With 7 bases removed from V and 4 bases from J, the gap between germline ends came to 10 bases. This CDR3 comprises 12 residues. In germline, CDR1 is MNHEY, CDR2 SVGAGI. The CDR3 protein is CASKGVGYGYTF. CDR3 DNA sequence: TGTGCCAGCAAAGGGGTGGGCTATGGCTACACCTTC.

As DNA, the CDR3 is TGTGCCACCAGTGATCCCACTAGCGGGGGGTCGAGGGCCTACAATGAGCAGTTCTTC. Residues: CATSDPTSGGSRAYNEQFF. This rearrangement joins TRBV24-1 to TRBJ2-1; 12 positions agree with TRBD2. J was trimmed by 2 bases and V by 3 bases; bases with no gene match: 10. This CDR3 is built from 19 residues. In germline, CDR1 is KGHDR, CDR2 SFDVKD.

CDR3 in DNA: TGTGCCATCAGTGAGTCAGGGGTAGGTCATCCACCCCTCCACTTT. Its protein is CAISESGVGHPPLHF. V is TRBV10-3 and J is TRBJ1-6, with D possibly TRBD1 on 5 matching bases. The CDR3 extends over 15 amino acids. The germline V gene encodes CDR1 ENHRY and CDR2 SYGVKD. Trimming shortened V by 0 bases and J by 11 bases, and 14 bases separated the two germline ends.

The chain is built from TRBV30 and TRBJ1-3, with TRBD1 matching 7 bases. V lost 3 bases, J lost 0 bases, and 5 bases stayed unmatched. Germline V gene sequence: CDR1 GTSNPN, CDR2 SVGIG (reference sequence). The CDR3 is 15 residues long. CDR3: CAWRGQLSSGNTIYF. The CDR3 DNA reads as TGTGCCTGGAGGGGACAGCTCAGCTCTGGAAACACCATATATTTT.